The following is a TCR beta chain sequence with its context. This sample was taken from a study of glioma-infiltrating T cells after dendritic cell vaccination. CDR1 is SGHRS, CDR2 YFSETQ, per germline. V gave up 8 bases and J gave up 1 base, with 21 bases separating them. This CDR3 contains 16 residues. The primer mix had 60 V beta and 13 J beta primers. Here immunoSEQ multiplex PCR was the method, and the copy in TCRdb shows in-frame clones only, minus some. The sample lists just under 85,000 clones; roughly 90% were seen once. This specimen consisted of blood, obtained before dendritic cell vaccination. The chain has TRBV5-1 and TRBJ1-1; a possible D gene is TRBD1 (5 bases). This receptor was taken from a human donor with glioblastoma. CDR3 amino acids: CASRLGAPSSNTEAFF. The CDR3 DNA follows: TGCGCCAGTCGCCTAGGGGCGCCATCTTCGAACACTGAAGCTTTCTTT.